What follows are 30 T cell receptor beta chains derived from one specimen sequenced in a study of CXCR3-negative and CXCR3-positive naive CD8 T cells. Through 5' RACE with UMI labels, the TRB cDNA libraries were prepared. TCRdb reworked the 5' RACE reads into one entry per CDR3 protein, no DNA. The specimen's table records about 48,000 distinct CDR3 sequences. Sequenced: memory CD8+ T cells from blood. The receptors originated from a human donor in good health. Some clones in this sample may be carry-over from other donors' samples.

The rearrangement uses TRBV25-1 and TRBJ1-1. Germline V lookup: CDR1 MGHDK, CDR2 SYGVNS. The CDR3 totals 12 residues. CDR3 loop: CASSQGRTEAFF.

This chain uses TRBV27 with TRBJ1-5. The CDR3 consists of 11 residues. Looked up from germline, CDR1 is MNHEY and CDR2 is SMNVEV (reference sequence). CDR3 region: CASSVNQPQHF.

The CDR3 is CSAKDLAGVRTGELFF. The chain recombines TRBV20-1 with TRBJ2-2; there is no DNA to check the TCRdb D call of TRBD2. The CDR3 consists of 16 residues. Germline CDR1 is DFQATT and CDR2 is SNEGSKA (reference sequence).

The chain combines TRBV7-9 with TRBJ1-4; TCRdb gives TRBD1 as the D gene, but with no DNA this cannot be confirmed. The CDR3 runs 15 residues. Germline V gene lookup returns CDR1 SEHNR and CDR2 FQNEAQ (reference sequence). This chain's CDR3 is CASSARDTTNEKLFF.

The chain recombines TRBV7-8 with TRBJ2-1. CDR3 length: 15 residues. Germline CDR1 reads SGHVS; CDR2 reads FQNEAQ. The chain's CDR3 is CASSSTRSSYNEQFF.

V and J are TRBV5-1 and TRBJ2-7; as DNA is missing, the TRBD2 call by TCRdb cannot be tested. The germline V gene has CDR1 SGHRS and CDR2 YFSETQ. The CDR3 loop spans 14 amino acids. The CDR3 is CASSEPGLSYEQYF.

J is TRBJ2-7 and V is TRBV11-3; the TCRdb D gene call, TRBD2, has no DNA to confirm it. The CDR3 spans 16 residues. Germline V gene lookup returns CDR1 SGHNT and CDR2 YENEEA. The CDR3 reads CASSPGRLAVSYEQYF.

This chain connects TRBV29-1 to TRBJ2-5; TCRdb's D call, TRBD1, is unchecked because there is no DNA. CDR3 length equals 14 residues. Germline CDR1 is SQVTM and CDR2 is ANQGSEA. This CDR3 reads CSVPRTGDQETQYF.

The rearrangement uses TRBV29-1 and TRBJ1-2. Germline V gene sequence: CDR1 SQVTM, CDR2 ANQGSEA. The CDR3 sequence is 12 residues long. Here the CDR3 reads CSVGTENYGYTF.

The chain has TRBV7-8 and TRBJ2-7. Germline lookup yields CDR1 SGHVS and CDR2 FQNEAQ. The CDR3 consists of 12 residues. CDR3 amino acids: CASSLGSNEQYF.

This chain joins TRBV4-1 and TRBJ2-2; the D call from TCRdb, TRBD1, cannot be confirmed without DNA. CDR1 and CDR2 from the germline V gene are MGHRA and YSYEKL. CDR3 size: 14 residues. CDR3 residues: CASSPGPSTGELFF.

The genes are TRBV13 and TRBJ2-1; TCRdb reports TRBD2, a call that lacks DNA to check it against. The CDR3 length is 13 residues. Germline CDR1 PRHDT, CDR2 FYEKMQ (reference sequence). CDR3 protein: CASSLRSAILQFF.

V gene TRBV6-5 combines with J gene TRBJ2-7; the D call from TCRdb, TRBD2, cannot be confirmed without DNA. Per germline, CDR1 MNHEY and CDR2 SVGAGI. The CDR3 totals 17 residues. The chain's CDR3 is CASSYSGGEGLTYEQYF.

This chain links TRBV23-1 with TRBJ2-1. TRBV23-1 is an ORF for which the function is uncertain. CDR3 length: 17 residues. This CDR3 is CASSQSSYGSSYNEQFF.

The chain links TRBV5-1 to TRBJ2-2; absent DNA, TCRdb's TRBD1 call cannot be checked. The germline V gene encodes CDR1 SGHRS and CDR2 YFSETQ. CDR3 length equals 16 residues. This CDR3 reads CASRLPLSGDTGELFF.

CDR3 residues: CASSTTGTGHNEQFF. The chain links TRBV12-3 or TRBV12-4 to TRBJ2-1; the TCRdb D gene call, TRBD1, has no DNA to confirm it. The CDR3 length is 15 residues.

The genes are TRBV28 and TRBJ2-5; no DNA is available, so the TRBD1 call from TCRdb remains unchecked. The CDR3 is 17 residues long. CDR1 is MDHEN and CDR2 is SYDVKM in the germline V gene. CDR3 loop: CASSSPSPGQGRGTQYF.

This chain connects TRBV2 to TRBJ1-2. This CDR3 is built from 15 residues. In germline, CDR1 is SNHLY, CDR2 FYNNEI. The CDR3 sequence is CASSDPQRRVYGYTF. The full variable domain, with the rest looked up from reference TRBV2 and TRBJ1-2, is EPEVTQTPSHQVTQMGQEVILRCVPISNHLYFYWYRQILGQKVEFLVSFYNNEISEKSEIFDDQFSVERPDGSNFTLKIRSTKLEDSAMYFCASSDPQRRVYGYTFGSGTRLTVV.

The chain is built from TRBV29-1 and TRBJ1-5. CDR1 is SQVTM, CDR2 ANQGSEA, per germline. The CDR3 totals 13 residues. The CDR3 spells CSVEDGGNQPQHF.

V gene TRBV18 combines with J gene TRBJ2-3; no DNA is available, so the TRBD1 call from TCRdb remains unchecked. CDR1 and CDR2 from the germline V gene are KGHSH and LQKENI. The CDR3 runs 14 residues. CDR3 in amino acids: CASSLGQGTDTQYF.

The V and J genes are TRBV29-1 and TRBJ1-1; with no DNA, the TCRdb D assignment of TRBD1 cannot be verified. The CDR3 is 15 residues long. CDR1 and CDR2 from the germline V gene are SQVTM and ANQGSEA. This chain's CDR3 is CSVDMGQGRNTEAFF.

V gene TRBV5-1 combines with J gene TRBJ2-7. This CDR3 contains 11 residues. Germline-derived CDR1 and CDR2 are SGHRS and YFSETQ. The CDR3 is CASSSGNEQYF.

The chain employs TRBV5-4 and TRBJ2-1; TCRdb's D call, TRBD2, is unchecked because there is no DNA. The length of the CDR3 is 15 residues. CDR1 is SGHNT and CDR2 is YYREEE in the germline V gene (reference sequence). The CDR3 here is CASSSSGGAWNEQFF. Looking up the rest from reference TRBV5-4 and TRBJ2-1 gives the full variable domain: ETGVTQSPTHLIKTRGQQVTLRCSSQSGHNTVSWYQQALGQGPQFIFQYYREEENGRGNFPPRFSGLQFPNYSSELNVNALELDDSALYLCASSSSGGAWNEQFFGPGTRLTVL.

V usage is TRBV28 and J usage is TRBJ2-1. The length of the CDR3 is 15 residues. CDR1 MDHEN and CDR2 SYDVKM come from the germline V gene. The CDR3: CASSLQPSSYNEQFF.

V usage is TRBV4-2 and J usage is TRBJ1-4; TCRdb's assignment of TRBD1 cannot be checked, as there is no DNA. The CDR3 runs 16 residues. Germline V lookup: CDR1 LGHNA, CDR2 YNFKEQ. The chain's CDR3 is CASSPRPGQGAEKLFF.

The V gene is TRBV4-1, the J gene TRBJ2-1; the D gene TCRdb calls, TRBD2, cannot be checked with no DNA. The length of the CDR3 is 15 residues. Germline V lookup: CDR1 MGHRA, CDR2 YSYEKL. CDR3 amino acids: CASSGGLAGRNEQFF.

The chain uses TRBV11-3 and TRBJ2-3; with no DNA, the TCRdb D assignment of TRBD2 cannot be verified. This CDR3 is built from 18 residues. The germline V gene encodes CDR1 SGHNT and CDR2 YENEEA. CDR3 sequence reads: CASSLASRLAGGRDTQYF.

J is TRBJ2-1 and V is TRBV28; the TRBD1 assignment by TCRdb is unverifiable without DNA. This CDR3 has 14 residues. CDR1 and CDR2 (germline): MDHEN, SYDVKM. The chain's CDR3 is CASSFGAGGNEQFF.

V is TRBV6-2 or TRBV6-3 and J is TRBJ2-1; TCRdb picks TRBD1, but there is no DNA to check that call. The CDR3 sequence is 13 residues long. Germline values: CDR1 MNHEY, CDR2 SVGEGT. CDR3 in amino acids: CASSPLGANEQFF.

This sequence joins TRBV7-8 and TRBJ2-7. The V gene's germline CDR1 is SGHVS and CDR2 FQNEAQ. This CDR3 has 14 residues. CDR3 sequence reads: CASSLAGVTYEQYF.